The 3 T cell receptor beta chains presented below share a single source sample, sequenced in a study of CD8+ T cells in alopecia areata. The treatment here: oral pan-JAK inhibitor, 5-10 mg twice daily. Sequencing used cDNA as its template, made by extracting RNA and reverse transcribing it. Measured with immunoSEQ multiplex PCR; TCRdb has only the in-frame clones, and not every one. The top ten hold under 2% of the sample, which has about 290,000 clones, nearly 60% seen once. This material consisted of CD4+ T cells sorted from blood, taken at week 24, from a patient treated with tofacitinib. Receptor source: a human donor with alopecia areata.

The chain is built from TRBV6-5 and TRBJ1-6, with 7 nucleotides matching TRBD1. Germline V lookup: CDR1 MNHEY, CDR2 SVGAGI. The ends lost 6 bases at V and 10 bases at J; junction bases unmatched: 12. The CDR3 is made up of 15 amino acids. The CDR3 loop is CASRPMGTVRSPLHF. The CDR3 bases are TGTGCCAGCAGGCCCATGGGGACAGTCAGATCACCCCTCCACTTT.

The gene calls are TRBV29-1 and TRBJ1-4, with 10 nucleotides matching TRBD1. Per germline, CDR1 SQVTM and CDR2 ANQGSEA. The CDR3 consists of 15 residues. The V and J ends lost 0 bases and 8 bases, in that order; junction bases with no gene match: 6. The CDR3 coding sequence is TGCAGCGTTGAAGATGAGGGACAGGGGTACGAAAAACTGTTTTTT. It is translated as CSVEDEGQGYEKLFF.

This clone turned up a few times. The CDR3 DNA is TGTGCCAGCAGTTACGTGGATAGCAATCAGCCCCAGCATTTT. This encodes CASSYVDSNQPQHF. This rearrangement joins TRBV6-6 to TRBJ1-5; D is unresolved. CDR3 length: 14 residues. V gave up 2 bases and J gave up 0 bases, with 5 bases separating them. Germline V gene sequence: CDR1 MNHNY, CDR2 SVGAGI (reference sequence).